These 18 T cell receptor beta chains originate from one sample sequenced in a study of blood T cells in healthy people across ages. A second PCR of 7 to 11 cycles used a sample-barcoded 5' primer and a J-beta primer mix. MiXCR was run by TCRdb on the 5' RACE reads, yielding one entry per CDR3 protein. The table shows around 990,000 distinct CDR3 sequences, with under 30% occurring only once. The same data also contributed to another study, on T cells of mothers and their children.

The sequencing sample was made of blood. These receptors came from a girl aged 2 to 10 in good health.

This chain uses TRBV6-5 with TRBJ2-5; a weak D match, TRBD2 (6 bases). CDR1 and CDR2 (germline): MNHEY, SVGAGI. V was shortened by 5 bases and J by 5 bases, with 15 bases between the two germline ends. The CDR3 loop spans 14 amino acids. In nucleotides, the CDR3 is TGTGCCAGCAGTGGGAGACTAGGCTTTGAGACCCAGTACTTC. As protein: CASSGRLGFETQYF.

About this clonotype: A junction end diverges from the germline sequence, so it may reflect a read error. The chain joins TRBV7-9 to TRBJ2-1, with no clear D. The J call may be mistaken, given a closer DNA end match to TRBJ2-5. The CDR3 sequence is 16 residues long. The V gene's germline CDR1 is SEHNR and CDR2 FQNEAQ (reference sequence). CDR3 nucleotides: TGTGCCATCAGCTCAACCCTTAGTAGGGCGTCTGAGACCCAGTACTTC. Its protein product is CAISSTLSRASETQYF.

This clonotype was seen a handful of times. This chain joins TRBV5-1 and TRBJ2-1; 7 positions match TRBD2. This CDR3 has 16 amino acids. The V segment lost 0 bases and the J segment 0 bases; nucleotides outside the gene matches: 3. CDR1 is SGHRS and CDR2 is YFSETQ in the germline V gene. CDR3 nucleotides: TGCGCCAGCAGCTTGGAAGCGGGAACCTCCTACAATGAGCAGTTCTTC. Its protein product is CASSLEAGTSYNEQFF.

The rearrangement uses TRBV7-2 and TRBJ2-3, with TRBD2 as a possible D gene (7 bases). This CDR3 is 17 amino acids long. Trimming took off 5 bases at V and 6 bases at J, with 24 bases between the two ends. Germline-derived CDR1 and CDR2 are SGHTA and FQGNSA. The CDR3 spells CASSTKRGGTSIDTQYF. The CDR3 bases are TGTGCCAGCAGCACAAAGAGGGGGGGGACTTCAATTGATACGCAGTATTTT.

This sequence joins TRBV29-1 and TRBJ2-5; 13 positions match TRBD2. The DNA end is a closer match to TRBJ2-1, so the J assignment may be wrong. CDR1 and CDR2 (germline): SQVTM, ANQGSEA. This CDR3 comprises 13 residues. In DNA, the CDR3 is TGCAGCGTTGGGACTAGCGGGGGAAGTGAGCAGTTCTTC. Its protein product is CSVGTSGGSEQFF.

V gene TRBV7-3 combines with J gene TRBJ1-1; 7 bases are shared with TRBD1. This CDR3 has 16 amino acids. After removal of 5 bases from V and 0 bases from J, the junction contained 9 bases not matched to a gene. CDR1 SGHTA and CDR2 FQGTGA come from the germline V gene. In nucleotides, the CDR3 is TGTGCCAGCAGCCCTTCCCTGACAGGGTTGAACACTGAAGCTTTCTTT. As protein: CASSPSLTGLNTEAFF.

In this sample, this clonotype turned up a few times. The chain recombines TRBV29-1 with TRBJ1-1; a possible D gene is TRBD1 (5 bases). Germline CDR1 and CDR2: SQVTM and ANQGSEA. This CDR3 contains 14 residues. V lost 7 bases to trimming and J lost 5 bases, with 20 bases between them. The CDR3 is CSAGHGTLGTEAFF. The CDR3 DNA sequence: TGCAGCGCCGGCCACGGGACCCTGGGGACTGAAGCTTTCTTT.

A few counts support this clonotype. The CDR3 bases are TGTGCCAGCCGTTCTACGGACGGATCCCGAACGTCAACTAATGAAAAACTGTTTTTT. This encodes CASRSTDGSRTSTNEKLFF. J is TRBJ1-4 and V is TRBV21-1; the table assigns TRBD1, which was not confirmed against the DNA. TRBV21-1 is listed as a pseudogene. The CDR3 length is 19 residues.

The chain recombines TRBV5-5 with TRBJ1-4; perhaps TRBD1 as D (5 bases). CDR3 length: 14 amino acids. CDR1 and CDR2 (germline): SGHKS, YYEKEE (reference sequence). The V end lost 0 bases, the J end lost 4 bases, and 7 bases lay between the germline ends. This chain's CDR3 is CASSLGTNNEKLFF. Here the CDR3 DNA reads TGTGCCAGCAGCTTGGGGACAAATAATGAAAAACTGTTTTTT.

Only a few counts were recorded for this clonotype. This chain links TRBV20-1 with TRBJ2-1; 10 bases match TRBD2. The V gene's germline CDR1 is DFQATT and CDR2 SNEGSKA (reference sequence). The CDR3 totals 15 residues. Trimming at V came to 1 base and at J to 3 bases, leaving 3 bases not matched to a gene. The CDR3 coding sequence is TGCAGTGCTAGAGTAATAGCGGGGGGCTACAATGAGCAGTTCTTC. Translation gives CSARVIAGGYNEQFF.

With respect to this clonotype: Its ends do not fully match the called genes, so a read error is possible. V is TRBV12-3 or TRBV12-4 and J is TRBJ2-7; TRBD2 matches at 7 bases. This CDR3 is built from 14 residues. The CDR3, as DNA: TGTGCCAGCAGTGATACCGGGACTACCTACGAGCAGCACTTC. This encodes CASSDTGTTYEQHF.

The chain is built from TRBV7-9 and TRBJ2-3; D not resolved. Germline loops: CDR1 SEHNR, CDR2 FQNEAQ (reference sequence). The CDR3 length is 15 residues. V lost 4 bases and J 4 bases, leaving 15 bases between the germline ends. In DNA, the CDR3 is TGTGCCAGCAGCTCGAACGGCAGGTTAGCAGATACGCAGTATTTT. This translates into CASSSNGRLADTQYF.

As for this clonotype: Germline is not matched at one junction end, which may reflect a read error. In nucleotides, the CDR3 is TGCAGTGCTAGAGATACATATTCCGACAGGGGGGACACTGAAGCCTTCTTT. This gives the protein CSARDTYSDRGDTEAFF. This chain connects TRBV20-1 to TRBJ1-1, with 9 positions matching TRBD1. The CDR3 is 17 residues long. Germline V gives CDR1 DFQATT, CDR2 SNEGSKA (reference sequence).

Only a few counts were recorded for this clonotype. The V call is TRBV4-1, the J call TRBJ2-2; TRBD2 is a possible D gene (5 bases). V was cut by 3 bases and J by 10 bases, with 18 bases left in between. Germline CDR1 and CDR2: MGHRA and YSYEKL. There are 15 residues in the CDR3. The DNA for the CDR3 is TGCGCCAGCAGCCACCCCCCCGGAGGTCGCGTGGAGCTGTTTTTT. Residues: CASSHPPGGRVELFF.

This clonotype was seen only a few times. The chain recombines TRBV11-2 with TRBJ2-5; a weak D match, TRBD1 (5 bases). The J call may be wrong; the DNA end is better matched by TRBJ2-1. Germline V CDR1 and CDR2: SGHAT, FQNNGV. This CDR3 contains 15 residues. This chain's CDR3 is CASSYTPGPYNEQFF. CDR3 DNA sequence: TGTGCCAGCAGCTATACTCCAGGGCCGTACAATGAGCAGTTCTTC.

The V gene is TRBV11-2, the J gene TRBJ1-1; D is unresolved. Germline lookup yields CDR1 SGHAT and CDR2 FQNNGV. The CDR3 totals 19 residues. Trimming shortened V by 5 bases and J by 0 bases, and 25 bases separated the two germline ends. CDR3 residues: CASSPIRYPSSGVNTEAFF. The DNA of the CDR3 is TGTGCCAGCAGCCCAATTAGGTACCCCTCATCTGGGGTGAACACTGAAGCTTTCTTT.

The chain links TRBV20-1 to TRBJ1-2; D call uncertain. The CDR3 has 13 residues. Deletions cut 1 base from V and 0 bases from J, with 6 bases between. Looked up from germline, CDR1 is DFQATT and CDR2 is SNEGSKA (reference sequence). CDR3 residues: CSARGLANYGYTF. The CDR3 DNA sequence: TGCAGTGCTAGAGGATTAGCTAACTATGGCTACACCTTC.

This chain connects TRBV19 to TRBJ2-1; D could derive from TRBD1 or TRBD2 (5 bases each). The CDR3 loop spans 15 amino acids. V shed 3 bases and J shed 7 bases, with 16 bases lying between them. Germline CDR1 LNHDA, CDR2 SQIVND (reference sequence). The CDR3 sequence: CASSIPSGGGNEQFF. The CDR3 region has the DNA TGTGCCAGTAGTATCCCCAGTGGGGGTGGGAATGAGCAGTTCTTC. The complete variable domain, with remaining parts taken from reference TRBV19 and TRBJ2-1, reads DGGITQSPKYLFRKEGQNVTLSCEQNLNHDAMYWYRQDPGQGLRLIYYSQIVNDFQKGDIAEGYSVSREKKESFPLTVTSAQKNPTAFYLCASSIPSGGGNEQFFGPGTRLTVL.